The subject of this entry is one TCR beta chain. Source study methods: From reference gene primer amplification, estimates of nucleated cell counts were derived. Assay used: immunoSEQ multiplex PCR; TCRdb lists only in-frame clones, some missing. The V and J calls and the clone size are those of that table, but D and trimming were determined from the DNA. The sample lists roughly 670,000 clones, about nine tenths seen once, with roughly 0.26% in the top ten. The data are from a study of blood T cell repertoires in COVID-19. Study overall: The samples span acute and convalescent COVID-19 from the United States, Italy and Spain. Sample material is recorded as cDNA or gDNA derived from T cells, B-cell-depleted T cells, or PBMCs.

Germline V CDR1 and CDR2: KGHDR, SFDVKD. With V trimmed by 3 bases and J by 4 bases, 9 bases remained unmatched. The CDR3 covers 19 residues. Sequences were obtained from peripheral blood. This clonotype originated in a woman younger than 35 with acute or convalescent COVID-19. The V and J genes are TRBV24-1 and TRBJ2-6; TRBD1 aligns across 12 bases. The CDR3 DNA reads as TGTGCCACCAGTGATCCGGCCGGGACAGGGGGCTCGGGGGCCAACGTCCTGACTTTC. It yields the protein CATSDPAGTGGSGANVLTF.